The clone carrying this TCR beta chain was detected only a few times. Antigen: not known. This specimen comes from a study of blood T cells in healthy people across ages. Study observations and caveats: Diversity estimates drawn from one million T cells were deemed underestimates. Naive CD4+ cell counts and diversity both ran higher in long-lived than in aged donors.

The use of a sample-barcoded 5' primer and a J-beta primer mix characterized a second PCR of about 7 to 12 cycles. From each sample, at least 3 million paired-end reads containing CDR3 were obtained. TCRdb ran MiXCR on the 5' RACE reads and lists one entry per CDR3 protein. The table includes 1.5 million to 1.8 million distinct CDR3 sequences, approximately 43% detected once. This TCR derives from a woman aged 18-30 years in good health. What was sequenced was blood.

This CDR3 reads CASSSRLAGYLGFF. Here the CDR3 DNA reads TGTGCCAGCAGTTCCCGACTAGCGGGGTATTTGGGGTTCTTC. The chain is built from TRBV6-2 or TRBV6-3 and TRBJ2-1; TRBD2 matches at 11 bases. There are 14 residues in the CDR3. V trimming: 4 bases; J trimming: 15 bases; junction bases outside the gene matches: 11. CDR1 is MNHEY and CDR2 is SVGEGT in the germline V gene.